These 3 T cell receptor beta chains were sequenced from one sample in a study of T cell responses to AZD1222 COVID-19 vaccine. TCRdb keeps only in-frame clones here, not all; method: immunoSEQ multiplex PCR. The sample holds 150,000 to 200,000 clones, 90% seen once. Sequencing was performed on peripheral blood, taken 28 days after the second AZD1222 dose. All receptors come from an adult who received the AZD1222 COVID-19 vaccine.

The chain is built from TRBV25-1 and TRBJ2-7; D is undetermined. The CDR3 loop spans 14 amino acids. V lost 5 bases and J 7 bases, leaving 18 bases between the germline ends. Germline V gene data show CDR1 as MGHDK and CDR2 as SYGVNS. CDR3 region: CASSSLFTADEQYF. The CDR3 DNA is TGTGCCAGCAGTTCCCTTTTCACCGCTGATGAGCAGTACTTC.

The rearrangement uses TRBV5-5 and TRBJ1-5; 7 bases fit TRBD1. The CDR3 contains 15 residues. CDR1 and CDR2 from the germline V gene are SGHKS and YYEKEE (reference sequence). With 0 bases clipped from V and 5 bases from J, the junction kept 5 bases outside the gene matches. The CDR3 nucleotides read TGTGCCAGCAGCTTGGCGGGACAGTCTTATCAGCCCCAGCATTTT. Protein sequence: CASSLAGQSYQPQHF.

The chain has TRBV9 and TRBJ2-5, with 11 bases aligning to TRBD2. The CDR3 contains 18 residues. Per the germline V gene, CDR1 is SGDLS and CDR2 is YYNGEE. The J segment lost 5 bases and the V segment lost 4 bases, leaving 16 bases of the junction unmatched. The CDR3 coding sequence is TGTGCCAGCAGCCTGGGTCGTCTAGCGGGGGGAATAAGGGAGACCCAGTACTTC. Amino acids: CASSLGRLAGGIRETQYF.